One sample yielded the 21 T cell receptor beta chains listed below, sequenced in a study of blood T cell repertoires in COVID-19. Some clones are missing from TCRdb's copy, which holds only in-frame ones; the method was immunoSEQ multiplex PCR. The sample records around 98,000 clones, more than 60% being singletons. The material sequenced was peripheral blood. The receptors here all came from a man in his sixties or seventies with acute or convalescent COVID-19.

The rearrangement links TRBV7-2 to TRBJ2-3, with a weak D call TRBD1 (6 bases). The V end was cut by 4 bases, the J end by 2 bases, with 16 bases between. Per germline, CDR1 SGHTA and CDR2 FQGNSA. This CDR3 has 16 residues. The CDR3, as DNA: TGTGCCAGCAGCTATGGGACAAGAGGTAACACAGATACGCAGTATTTT. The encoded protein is CASSYGTRGNTDTQYF.

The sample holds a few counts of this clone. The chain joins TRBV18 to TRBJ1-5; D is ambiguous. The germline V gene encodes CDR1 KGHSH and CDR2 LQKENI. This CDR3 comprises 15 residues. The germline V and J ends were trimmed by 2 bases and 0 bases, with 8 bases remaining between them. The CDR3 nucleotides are TGTGCCAGCTCACCAAGGAGGGATAGCAATCAGCCCCAGCATTTT. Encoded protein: CASSPRRDSNQPQHF.

The CDR3 bases are TGTGCCAGCAGCCGGCCGGGGTCTGGGGCCAACGTCCTGACTTTC. This sequence encodes CASSRPGSGANVLTF. The chain couples TRBV3-1 (or the pseudogene TRBV3-2) to TRBJ2-6, with D maybe TRBD2 (5 bases). The V gene's germline CDR1 is LGHDT and CDR2 YNNKEL (reference sequence). The V and J ends lost 4 bases and 1 base respectively, with 8 bases between them. The CDR3 sequence is 15 residues long.

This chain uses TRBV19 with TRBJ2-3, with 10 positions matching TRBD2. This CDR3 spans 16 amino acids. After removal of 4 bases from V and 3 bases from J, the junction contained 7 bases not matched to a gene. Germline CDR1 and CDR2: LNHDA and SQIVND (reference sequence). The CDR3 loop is CASSTSGRSGTDTQYF. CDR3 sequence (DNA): TGTGCCAGTAGTACTAGCGGGAGAAGTGGGACAGATACGCAGTATTTT.

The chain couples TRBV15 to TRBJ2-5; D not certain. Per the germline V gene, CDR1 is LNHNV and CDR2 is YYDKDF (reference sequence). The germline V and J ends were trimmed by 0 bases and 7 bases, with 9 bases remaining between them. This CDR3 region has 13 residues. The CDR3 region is CATSREARGTQYF. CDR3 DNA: TGTGCCACCAGCAGAGAGGCCCGTGGGACCCAGTACTTC.

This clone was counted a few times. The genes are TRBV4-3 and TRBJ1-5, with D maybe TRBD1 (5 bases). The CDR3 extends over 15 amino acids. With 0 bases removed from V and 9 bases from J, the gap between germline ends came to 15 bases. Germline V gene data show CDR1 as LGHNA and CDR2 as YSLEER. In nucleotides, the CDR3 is TGCGCCAGCAGCCAAGATCACAGCGGGGACCGGCCCCAGCATTTT. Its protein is CASSQDHSGDRPQHF.

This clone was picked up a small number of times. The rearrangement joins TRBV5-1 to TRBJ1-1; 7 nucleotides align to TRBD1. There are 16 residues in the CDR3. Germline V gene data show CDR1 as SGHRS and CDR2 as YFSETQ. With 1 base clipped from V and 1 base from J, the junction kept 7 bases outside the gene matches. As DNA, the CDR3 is TGCGCCAGCAGCTTGCCCTCTGCAGGGGGGAACACTGAAGCTTTCTTT. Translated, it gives CASSLPSAGGNTEAFF. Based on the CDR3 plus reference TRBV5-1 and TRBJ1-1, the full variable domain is KAGVTQTPRYLIKTRGQQVTLSCSPISGHRSVSWYQQTPGQGLQFLFEYFSETQRNKGNFPGRFSGRQFSNSRSEMNVSTLELGDSALYLCASSLPSAGGNTEAFFGQGTRLTVV.

CDR3 coding DNA: TGTGCCAGCAGCTTGTGGACTAGCGGTGTCTACTTC. Translation: CASSLWTSGVYF. The rearrangement uses TRBV6-2 or TRBV6-3 and TRBJ2-7; 10 bases map to TRBD2. The CDR3 has 12 amino acids. CDR1 is MNHEY, CDR2 SVGEGT, per germline. Trimming removed 6 bases from V and 13 bases from J; junction bases left unmatched: 9.

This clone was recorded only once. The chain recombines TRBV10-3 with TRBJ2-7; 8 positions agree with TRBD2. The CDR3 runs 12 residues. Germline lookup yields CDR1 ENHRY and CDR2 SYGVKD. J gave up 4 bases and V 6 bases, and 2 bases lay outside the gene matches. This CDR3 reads CAISRGGYEQYF. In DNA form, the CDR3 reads TGTGCCATCAGCCGGGGGGGATACGAGCAGTACTTC.

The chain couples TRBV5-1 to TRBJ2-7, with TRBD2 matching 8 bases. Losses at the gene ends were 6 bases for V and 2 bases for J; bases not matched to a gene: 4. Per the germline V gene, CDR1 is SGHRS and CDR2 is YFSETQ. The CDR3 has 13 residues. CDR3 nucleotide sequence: TGCGCCAGCAAACGGGAGGGACCCTACGAGCAGTACTTC. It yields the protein CASKREGPYEQYF.

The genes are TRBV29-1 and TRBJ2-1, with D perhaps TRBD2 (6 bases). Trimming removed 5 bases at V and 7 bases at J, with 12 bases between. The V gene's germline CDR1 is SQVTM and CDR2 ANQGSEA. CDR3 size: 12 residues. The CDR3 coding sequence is TGCAGCGTTTTGGAGGGAGCAAATGAGCAGTTCTTC. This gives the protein CSVLEGANEQFF.

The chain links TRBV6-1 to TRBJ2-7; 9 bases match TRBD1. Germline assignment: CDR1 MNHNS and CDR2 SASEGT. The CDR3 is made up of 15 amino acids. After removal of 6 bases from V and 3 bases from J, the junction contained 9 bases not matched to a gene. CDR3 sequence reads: CASSWGTGFGYEQYF. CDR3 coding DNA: TGTGCCAGCAGCTGGGGGACAGGGTTTGGCTACGAGCAGTACTTC.

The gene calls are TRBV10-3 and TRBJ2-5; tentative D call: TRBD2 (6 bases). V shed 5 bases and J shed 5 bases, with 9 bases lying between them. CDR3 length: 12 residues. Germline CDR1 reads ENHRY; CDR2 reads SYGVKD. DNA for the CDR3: TGTGCCATCAGTACTAGCTCCGAGACCCAGTACTTC. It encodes CAISTSSETQYF.

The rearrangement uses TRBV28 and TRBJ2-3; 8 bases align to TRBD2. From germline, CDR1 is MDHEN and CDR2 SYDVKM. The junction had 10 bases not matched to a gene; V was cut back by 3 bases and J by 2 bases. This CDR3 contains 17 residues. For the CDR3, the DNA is TGTGCCAGCAGTTTCGTCCTAGCGGGCCTTTTCACAGATACGCAGTATTTT. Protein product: CASSFVLAGLFTDTQYF.

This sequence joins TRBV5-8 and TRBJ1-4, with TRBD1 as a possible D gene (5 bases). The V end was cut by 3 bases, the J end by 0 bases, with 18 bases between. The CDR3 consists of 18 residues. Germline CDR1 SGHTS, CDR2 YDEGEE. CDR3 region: CASSYQARAHATNEKLFF. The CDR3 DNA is TGTGCCAGCAGCTACCAGGCCAGGGCCCATGCAACTAATGAAAAACTGTTTTTT.

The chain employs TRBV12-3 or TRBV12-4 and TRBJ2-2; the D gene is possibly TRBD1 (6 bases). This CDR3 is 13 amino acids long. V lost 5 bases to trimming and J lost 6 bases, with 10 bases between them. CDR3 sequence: CASSQGRPGELFF. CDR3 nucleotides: TGTGCCAGCAGTCAGGGGCGCCCCGGGGAGCTGTTTTTT.

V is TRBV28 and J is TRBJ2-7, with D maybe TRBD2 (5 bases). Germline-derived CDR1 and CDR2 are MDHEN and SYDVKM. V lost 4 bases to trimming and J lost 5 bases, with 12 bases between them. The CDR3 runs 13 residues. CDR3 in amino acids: CASSSGRRHEQYF. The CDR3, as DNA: TGTGCCAGCAGTTCGGGAAGGCGGCACGAGCAGTACTTC.

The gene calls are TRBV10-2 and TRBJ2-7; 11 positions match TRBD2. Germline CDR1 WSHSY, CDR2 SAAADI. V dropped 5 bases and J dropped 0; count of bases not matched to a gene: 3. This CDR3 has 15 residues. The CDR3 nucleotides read TGCGCCAGCAGTCGGGGACTAGCGGACTCCTACGAGCAGTACTTC. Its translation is CASSRGLADSYEQYF.

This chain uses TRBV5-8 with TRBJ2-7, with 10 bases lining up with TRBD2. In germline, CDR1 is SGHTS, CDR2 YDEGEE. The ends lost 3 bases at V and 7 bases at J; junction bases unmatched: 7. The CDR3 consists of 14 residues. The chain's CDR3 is CASSYLAGAGEQYF. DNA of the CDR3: TGTGCCAGCAGCTATCTAGCGGGAGCAGGTGAGCAGTACTTC. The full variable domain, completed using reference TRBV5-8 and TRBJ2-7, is EAGVTQSPTHLIKTRGQQATLRCSPISGHTSVYWYQQALGLGLQFLLWYDEGEERNRGNFPPRFSGRQFPNYSSELNVNALELEDSALYLCASSYLAGAGEQYFGPGTRLTVT.

Here the CDR3 DNA reads TGTGCCAGCAGCGTATCTTCTAGCGCACTAGATACGCAGTATTTT. Its protein is CASSVSSSALDTQYF. This chain links TRBV9 with TRBJ2-3; perhaps TRBD2 as D (6 bases). CDR1 is SGDLS, CDR2 YYNGEE, per germline. The CDR3 contains 15 residues. V lost 1 base and J 5 bases, leaving 14 bases between the germline ends.

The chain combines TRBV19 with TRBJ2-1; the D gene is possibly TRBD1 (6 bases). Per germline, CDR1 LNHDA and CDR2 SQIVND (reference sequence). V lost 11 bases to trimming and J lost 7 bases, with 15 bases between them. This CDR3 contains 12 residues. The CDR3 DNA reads TGTGCCTCGGCCTCGAGGGGGAATGAGCAGTTCTTC. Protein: CASASRGNEQFF. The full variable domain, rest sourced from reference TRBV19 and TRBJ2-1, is DGGITQSPKYLFRKEGQNVTLSCEQNLNHDAMYWYRQDPGQGLRLIYYSQIVNDFQKGDIAEGYSVSREKKESFPLTVTSAQKNPTAFYLCASASRGNEQFFGPGTRLTVL.